This TCR beta chain stems from a study of immune cell composition in non-small cell lung cancer. This CDR3 has 15 amino acids. CDR1 and CDR2 (germline): MNHEY, SMNVEV (reference sequence). V shed 5 bases and J 3 bases; nucleotides not matched to a gene: 3. Produced via immunoSEQ multiplex PCR; TCRdb's table is partial and in-frame only. The table shows about 2,900 clones, with around 82% occurring only once. The same sample was also used in a study of CD4 T cells in lung cancer. That source adds: Aged 60 to 69, patients had adenocarcinoma or squamous cell carcinoma.

The rearrangement joins TRBV27 to TRBJ1-6; 8 bases are shared with TRBD1. Sequenced: lung tumor tissue. The source of this sequence is a human donor with non-small cell lung cancer. CDR3 amino acids: CASSPGQGYNSPLHF. The CDR3, as DNA: TGTGCCAGCAGTCCTGGACAGGGCTATAATTCACCCCTCCACTTT.